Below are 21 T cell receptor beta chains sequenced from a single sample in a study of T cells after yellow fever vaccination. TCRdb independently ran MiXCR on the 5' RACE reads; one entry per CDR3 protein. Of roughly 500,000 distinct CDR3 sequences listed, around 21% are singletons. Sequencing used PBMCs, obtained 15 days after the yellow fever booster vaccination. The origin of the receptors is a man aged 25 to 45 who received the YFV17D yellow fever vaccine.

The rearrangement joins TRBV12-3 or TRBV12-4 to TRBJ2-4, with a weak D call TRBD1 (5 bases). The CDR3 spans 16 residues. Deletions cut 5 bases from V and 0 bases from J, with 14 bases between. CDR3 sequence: CASSPPRERAKNIQYF. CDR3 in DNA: TGTGCCAGCAGTCCCCCCAGGGAAAGAGCCAAAAACATTCAGTACTTC.

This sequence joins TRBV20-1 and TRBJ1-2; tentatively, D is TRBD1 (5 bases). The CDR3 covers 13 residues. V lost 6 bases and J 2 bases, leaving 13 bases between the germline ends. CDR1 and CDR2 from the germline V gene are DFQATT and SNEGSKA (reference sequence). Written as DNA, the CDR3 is TGCAGTGCAACTGGGACGGAGAACTATGGCTACACCTTC. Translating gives CSATGTENYGYTF.

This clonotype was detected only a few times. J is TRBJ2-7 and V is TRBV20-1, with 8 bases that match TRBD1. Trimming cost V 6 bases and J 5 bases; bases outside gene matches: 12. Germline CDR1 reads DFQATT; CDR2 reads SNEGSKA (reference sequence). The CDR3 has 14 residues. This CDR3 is CSARTGTGFDEQYF. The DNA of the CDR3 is TGCAGTGCGAGAACCGGGACAGGCTTCGACGAGCAGTACTTC.

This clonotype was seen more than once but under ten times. The CDR3 loop reads CSASGQTQETQYF. CDR3 bases: TGCAGTGCCAGTGGACAGACCCAAGAGACCCAGTACTTC. The chain employs TRBV20-1 and TRBJ2-5; D possibly corresponds to TRBD1 (6 bases). Germline V gene sequence: CDR1 DFQATT, CDR2 SNEGSKA (reference sequence). Trimming pared 6 bases from V and 1 base from J, leaving 12 bases between. The CDR3 totals 13 residues.

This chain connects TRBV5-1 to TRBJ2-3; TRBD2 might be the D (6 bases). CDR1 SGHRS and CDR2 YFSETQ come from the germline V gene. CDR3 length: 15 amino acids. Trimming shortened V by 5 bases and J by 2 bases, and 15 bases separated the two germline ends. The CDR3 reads CASSLERVPTDTQYF. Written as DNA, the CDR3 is TGCGCCAGCAGTCTGGAGCGGGTTCCCACAGATACGCAGTATTTT.

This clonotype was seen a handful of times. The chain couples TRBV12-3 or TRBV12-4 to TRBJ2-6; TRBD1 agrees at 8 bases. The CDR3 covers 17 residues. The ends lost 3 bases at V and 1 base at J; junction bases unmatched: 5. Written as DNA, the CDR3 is TGTGCCAGCAGTTTGGCAGGGGGCCTGTCTGGGGCCAACGTCCTGACTTTC. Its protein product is CASSLAGGLSGANVLTF.

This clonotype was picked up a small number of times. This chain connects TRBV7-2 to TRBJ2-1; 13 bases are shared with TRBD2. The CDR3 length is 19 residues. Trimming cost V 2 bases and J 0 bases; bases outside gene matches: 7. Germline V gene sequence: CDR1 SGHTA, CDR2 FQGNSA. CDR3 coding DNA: TGTGCCAGCAGCTTAATTGGGACTAGCGGGACTGGCTCCTACAATGAGCAGTTCTTC. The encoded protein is CASSLIGTSGTGSYNEQFF. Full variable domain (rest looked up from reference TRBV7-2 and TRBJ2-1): GAGVSQSPSNKVTEKGKDVELRCDPISGHTALYWYRQSLGQGLEFLIYFQGNSAPDKSGLPSDRFSAERTGGSVSTLTIQRTQQEDSAVYLCASSLIGTSGTGSYNEQFFGPGTRLTVL.

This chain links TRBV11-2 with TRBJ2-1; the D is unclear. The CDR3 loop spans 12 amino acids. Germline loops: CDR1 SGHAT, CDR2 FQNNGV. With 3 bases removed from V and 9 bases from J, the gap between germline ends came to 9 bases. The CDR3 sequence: CASSFRAPEQFF. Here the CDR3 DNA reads TGTGCCAGCAGCTTTCGGGCGCCTGAGCAGTTCTTC.

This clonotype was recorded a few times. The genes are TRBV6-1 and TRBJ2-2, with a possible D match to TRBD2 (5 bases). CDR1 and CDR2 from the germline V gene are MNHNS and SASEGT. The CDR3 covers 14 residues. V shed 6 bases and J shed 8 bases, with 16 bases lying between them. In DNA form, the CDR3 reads TGTGCCAGCAGGGTACAGAGCCGGGAAGGGGAGCTGTTTTTT. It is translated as CASRVQSREGELFF.

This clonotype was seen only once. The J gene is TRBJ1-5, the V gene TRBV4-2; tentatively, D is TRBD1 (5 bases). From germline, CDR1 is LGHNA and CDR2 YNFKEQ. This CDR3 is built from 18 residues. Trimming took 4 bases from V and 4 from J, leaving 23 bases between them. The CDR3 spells CASSRRITRALQNQPQHF. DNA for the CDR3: TGTGCCAGCAGCCGGAGAATCACCAGGGCCCTCCAAAATCAGCCCCAGCATTTT.

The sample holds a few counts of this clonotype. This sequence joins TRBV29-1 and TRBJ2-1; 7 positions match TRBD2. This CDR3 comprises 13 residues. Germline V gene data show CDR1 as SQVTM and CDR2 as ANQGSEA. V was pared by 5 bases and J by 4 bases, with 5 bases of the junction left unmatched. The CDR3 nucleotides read TGCAGCGTTCTTAGCGGGTTTTACAATGAGCAGTTCTTC. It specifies CSVLSGFYNEQFF.

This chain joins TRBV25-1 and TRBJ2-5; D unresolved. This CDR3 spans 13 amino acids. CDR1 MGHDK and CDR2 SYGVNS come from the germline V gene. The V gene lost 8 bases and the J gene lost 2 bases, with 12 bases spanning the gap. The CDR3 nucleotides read TGTGCCAGCGCCTACAGCAGTCAAGAGACCCAGTACTTC. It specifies CASAYSSQETQYF. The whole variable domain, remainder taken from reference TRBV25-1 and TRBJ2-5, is EADIYQTPRYLVIGTGKKITLECSQTMGHDKMYWYQQDPGMELHLIHYSYGVNSTEKGDLSSESTVSRIRTEHFPLTLESARPSHTSQYLCASAYSSQETQYFGPGTRLLVL.

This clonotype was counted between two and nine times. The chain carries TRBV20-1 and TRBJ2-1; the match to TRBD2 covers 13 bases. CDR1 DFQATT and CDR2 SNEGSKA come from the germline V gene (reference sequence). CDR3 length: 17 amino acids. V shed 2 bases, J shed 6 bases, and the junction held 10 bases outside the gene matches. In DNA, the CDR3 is TGCAGTGCTAGACGCCTCCCACTAGCGGGAGGGTTCAATGAGCAGTTCTTC. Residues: CSARRLPLAGGFNEQFF.

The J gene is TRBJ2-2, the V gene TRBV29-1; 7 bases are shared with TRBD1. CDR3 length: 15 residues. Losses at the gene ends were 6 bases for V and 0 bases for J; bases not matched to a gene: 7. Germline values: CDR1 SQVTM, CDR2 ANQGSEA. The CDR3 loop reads CSVVTGTANTGELFF. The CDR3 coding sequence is TGCAGCGTCGTAACCGGGACAGCGAACACCGGGGAGCTGTTTTTT.

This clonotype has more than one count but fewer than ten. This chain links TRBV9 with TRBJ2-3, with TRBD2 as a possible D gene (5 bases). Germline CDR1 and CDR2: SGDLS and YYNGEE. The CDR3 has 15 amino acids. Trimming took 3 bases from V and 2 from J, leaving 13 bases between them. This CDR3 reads CASSALSGPTDTQYF. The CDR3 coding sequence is TGTGCCAGCAGCGCATTAAGCGGCCCCACAGATACGCAGTATTTT.

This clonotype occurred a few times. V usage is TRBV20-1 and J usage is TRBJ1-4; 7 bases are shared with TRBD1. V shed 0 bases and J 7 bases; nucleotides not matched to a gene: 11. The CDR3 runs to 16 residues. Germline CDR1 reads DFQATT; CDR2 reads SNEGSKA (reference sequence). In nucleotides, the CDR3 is TGCAGTGCTAGAGACATTAGACAGGGACGGGGTGAAAAACTGTTTTTT. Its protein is CSARDIRQGRGEKLFF.

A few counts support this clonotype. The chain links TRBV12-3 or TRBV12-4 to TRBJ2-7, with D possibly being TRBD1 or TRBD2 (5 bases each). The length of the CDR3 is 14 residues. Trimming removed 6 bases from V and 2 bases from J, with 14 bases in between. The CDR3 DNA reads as TGTGCCAGCAGCCTAAGAGGGGCGACCTACGAGCAGTACTTC. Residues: CASSLRGATYEQYF.

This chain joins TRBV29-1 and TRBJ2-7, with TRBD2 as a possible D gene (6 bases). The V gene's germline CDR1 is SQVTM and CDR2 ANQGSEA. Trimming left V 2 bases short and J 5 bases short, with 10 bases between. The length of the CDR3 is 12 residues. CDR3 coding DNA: TGCAGCGTTGAACGGGGCGGGAACGAGCAGTACTTC. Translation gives CSVERGGNEQYF.

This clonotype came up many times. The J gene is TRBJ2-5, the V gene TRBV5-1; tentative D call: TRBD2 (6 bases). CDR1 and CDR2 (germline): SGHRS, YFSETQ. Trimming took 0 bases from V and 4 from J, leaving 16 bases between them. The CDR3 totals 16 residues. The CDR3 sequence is CASSLDPPTGVETQYF. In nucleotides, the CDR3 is TGCGCCAGCAGCTTGGATCCCCCGACGGGAGTAGAGACCCAGTACTTC.

CDR3 DNA: TGTGCCAGCAGTTTCGATCCGCTAGTCGATACGCAGTATTTT. It specifies CASSFDPLVDTQYF. This chain links TRBV27 with TRBJ2-3; D is uncertain. The CDR3 has 14 residues. Germline lookup yields CDR1 MNHEY and CDR2 SMNVEV (reference sequence). V was shortened by 3 bases and J by 6 bases, with 13 bases between the two germline ends.

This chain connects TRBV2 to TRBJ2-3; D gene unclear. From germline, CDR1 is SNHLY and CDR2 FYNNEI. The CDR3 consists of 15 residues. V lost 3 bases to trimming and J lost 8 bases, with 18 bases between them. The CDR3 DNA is TGTGCCAGCAGTGACCAAGGTACCGGTGGTGGTACGCAGTATTTT. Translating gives CASSDQGTGGGTQYF.